Listed below are T cell receptor beta chains from one sample, sequenced in a study of blood T cell repertoires in COVID-19. Data came from immunoSEQ multiplex PCR; TCRdb stores just in-frame clones and leaves some out. The top ten hold approximately 13% of the sample, which has about 130,000 clones, around 82% seen once. Sequencing was performed on peripheral blood. Every receptor here comes from a woman aged 30 to 39 who had recovered from COVID-19. Both conserved end residues are part of each CDR3. A D gene is named only where the DNA matches it firmly. Size values are once, few and many counts, or a class for expanded clones, and some rows have none.

D gene: NA; J gene: TRBJ1-1; V gene: TRBV4-1; clone size: few; CDR3 DNA: TGCGCCAGCAGCCAAGTTTCCGGTACTGAAGCTTTCTTT; CDR3 protein: CASSQVSGTEAFF
D gene: NA; J gene: TRBJ1-2; V gene: TRBV19; clone size: NA; CDR3 DNA: TGTGCCAGTAGTACCGAGAGGAGAGCCGGCTACACCTTC; CDR3 protein: CASSTERRAGYTF
D gene: TRBD1; J gene: TRBJ2-5; V gene: TRBV10-2; clone size: NA; CDR3 DNA: TGCGCCAGCACTGGACAGGGGAAAGGGCAAGAGACCCAGTACTTC; CDR3 protein: CASTGQGKGQETQYF
D gene: NA; J gene: TRBJ1-3; V gene: TRBV2; clone size: NA; CDR3 DNA: TGTGCCAGCAACCCCGCCAGCTCTGGAAACACCATATATTTT; CDR3 protein: CASNPASSGNTIYF
D gene: NA; J gene: TRBJ2-2; V gene: TRBV28; clone size: NA; CDR3 DNA: TGTGCCAGCAGTCGCTCGGTCGAGTTTGCCGGGGAGCTGTTTTTT; CDR3 protein: CASSRSVEFAGELFF
D gene: NA; J gene: TRBJ1-3; V gene: TRBV4-1; clone size: NA; CDR3 DNA: TGCGCCAGCAGCCTCCTTTCGGGTGACGCTGGAAACACCATATATTTT; CDR3 protein: CASSLLSGDAGNTIYF
D gene: NA; J gene: TRBJ2-3; V gene: TRBV9; clone size: NA; CDR3 DNA: TGTGCCAGCAGCGCCAAAACAGGCACAGATACGCAGTATTTT; CDR3 protein: CASSAKTGTDTQYF
D gene: TRBD1; J gene: TRBJ1-2; V gene: TRBV19; clone size: NA; CDR3 DNA: TGTGCCAGTAGTATGGGGACAGGGAACGGCTACACCTTC; CDR3 protein: CASSMGTGNGYTF
D gene: TRBD2; J gene: TRBJ2-5; V gene: TRBV7-8; clone size: NA; CDR3 DNA: TGTGCCAGCAGCTTAGGACTAGCGGGGATCCAAGAGACCCAGTACTTC; CDR3 protein: CASSLGLAGIQETQYF
D gene: NA; J gene: TRBJ2-4; V gene: TRBV3-1/TRBV3-2; clone size: NA; CDR3 DNA: TGTGCCAGCAGCCAAGGTTTGACAGCCCTAGCCAAAAACATTCAGTACTTC; CDR3 protein: CASSQGLTALAKNIQYF
D gene: TRBD2; J gene: TRBJ2-7; V gene: TRBV5-5; clone size: NA; CDR3 DNA: TGTGCCAGCAGCTTTGCGGGACTAGCGGGGGGACCCGAGCAGTACTTC; CDR3 protein: CASSFAGLAGGPEQYF
D gene: TRBD1; J gene: TRBJ1-1; V gene: TRBV29-1; clone size: NA; CDR3 DNA: TGCAGCGTTGCCCGCGGGACAGTGAACACTGAAGCTTTCTTT; CDR3 protein: CSVARGTVNTEAFF
D gene: NA; J gene: TRBJ1-1; V gene: TRBV18; clone size: NA; CDR3 DNA: TGTGCCAGCTCACGACCCCTTACAATCACTGAAGCTTTCTTT; CDR3 protein: CASSRPLTITEAFF
D gene: NA; J gene: TRBJ2-3; V gene: TRBV5-4; clone size: NA; CDR3 DNA: TGTGCCAGCAGCTTGGCCCGGGGAGGAGATACGCAGTATTTT; CDR3 protein: CASSLARGGDTQYF
D gene: NA; J gene: TRBJ2-3; V gene: TRBV19; clone size: NA; CDR3 DNA: TGTGCCAGTAGACTGGGAAGCTCCGGGGCAGATACGCAGTATTTT; CDR3 protein: CASRLGSSGADTQYF
D gene: TRBD1; J gene: TRBJ1-6; V gene: TRBV10-3; clone size: NA; CDR3 DNA: TGTGCCATCAGTGAATTGGACAGGGCCTATAATTCACCCCTCCACTTT; CDR3 protein: CAISELDRAYNSPLHF
D gene: NA; J gene: TRBJ2-5; V gene: TRBV5-4; clone size: NA; CDR3 DNA: TGTGCCAGCAGCCTCAGACAGTCGCAAGAGACCCAGTACTTC; CDR3 protein: CASSLRQSQETQYF
D gene: NA; J gene: TRBJ1-5; V gene: TRBV2; clone size: NA; CDR3 DNA: TGTGCCAGCAGTGCGGGGGGCCGAAGTCAGCCCCAGCATTTT; CDR3 protein: CASSAGGRSQPQHF
D gene: NA; J gene: TRBJ2-2; V gene: TRBV12-3/TRBV12-4; clone size: NA; CDR3 DNA: TGTGCCAGCAGCCCACAGGGTGCCGGGGAGCTGTTTTTT; CDR3 protein: CASSPQGAGELFF
D gene: NA; J gene: TRBJ2-7; V gene: TRBV29-1; clone size: NA; CDR3 DNA: TGCAGCGTTGTTGGGGGGGCTTTCTCCTACGAGCAGTACTTC; CDR3 protein: CSVVGGAFSYEQYF
D gene: TRBD1; J gene: TRBJ1-2; V gene: TRBV6-4; clone size: NA; CDR3 DNA: TGTGCCACTGACAGGAAGGGGACAGGGTTCGGCTACACCTTC; CDR3 protein: CATDRKGTGFGYTF
D gene: NA; J gene: TRBJ1-2; V gene: TRBV12-3/TRBV12-4; clone size: NA; CDR3 DNA: TGTGCCAGCAGTTTAGCGGCAGTCTCTGGCTACACCTTC; CDR3 protein: CASSLAAVSGYTF
D gene: TRBD1; J gene: TRBJ2-5; V gene: TRBV7-9; clone size: NA; CDR3 DNA: TGTGCCAGCAGCGATAACAGGGGCCCTCGGGAGACCCAGTACTTC; CDR3 protein: CASSDNRGPRETQYF
D gene: NA; J gene: TRBJ1-4; V gene: TRBV6-5; clone size: NA; CDR3 DNA: TGTGCCAGCGGGGCAGGGGTCAATGAAAAACTGTTTTTT; CDR3 protein: CASGAGVNEKLFF
D gene: NA; J gene: TRBJ2-3; V gene: TRBV5-1; clone size: NA; CDR3 DNA: TGCGCCAGCAGCTTGGGATCGGCGGCTAGCACAGATACGCAGTATTTT; CDR3 protein: CASSLGSAASTDTQYF
D gene: NA; J gene: TRBJ1-4; V gene: TRBV6-5; clone size: NA; CDR3 DNA: TGTGCCAGCAGTTACACAGCAACTAATGAAAAACTGTTTTTT; CDR3 protein: CASSYTATNEKLFF
D gene: NA; J gene: TRBJ1-6; V gene: TRBV5-4; clone size: NA; CDR3 DNA: TGTGCCAGCAGCTCCGGGGGGAATTCACCCCTCCACTTT; CDR3 protein: CASSSGGNSPLHF
D gene: TRBD1; J gene: TRBJ1-1; V gene: TRBV19; clone size: NA; CDR3 DNA: TGTGCCAGTACCCCTGGGCAGGGGGACACTGAAGCTTTCTTT; CDR3 protein: CASTPGQGDTEAFF
D gene: TRBD1; J gene: TRBJ1-1; V gene: TRBV19; clone size: NA; CDR3 DNA: TGTGCCAGTAGTATAGTTACAGGGGGCAGCGCTTCTGCTTTCTTT; CDR3 protein: CASSIVTGGSASAFF
D gene: NA; J gene: TRBJ1-1; V gene: TRBV6-5; clone size: NA; CDR3 DNA: TGTGCCAGCAGTTACTTAAACAGGGTCGCGACTGAAGCTTTCTTT; CDR3 protein: CASSYLNRVATEAFF
D gene: NA; J gene: TRBJ1-1; V gene: TRBV11-1; clone size: few; CDR3 DNA: TGTGCCAGCAGCTTGGGTAGGGGGAACACTGAAGCTTTCTTT; CDR3 protein: CASSLGRGNTEAFF
D gene: TRBD1; J gene: TRBJ2-1; V gene: TRBV5-6; clone size: once; CDR3 DNA: TGTGCCAGCAGCGTACGAGGACAGGGAATCTACAATGAGCAGTTCTTC; CDR3 protein: CASSVRGQGIYNEQFF
D gene: NA; J gene: TRBJ1-6; V gene: TRBV4-1; clone size: NA; CDR3 DNA: TGCGCCAGCAGCCAGGGGGGGACGGGGACCTACTCACCCCTCCACTTT; CDR3 protein: CASSQGGTGTYSPLHF
D gene: NA; J gene: TRBJ1-1; V gene: TRBV3-1/TRBV3-2; clone size: NA; CDR3 DNA: TGTGCCAGCAGCCGAAAAATGATCATGGCGAACACTGAAGCTTTCTTT; CDR3 protein: CASSRKMIMANTEAFF
D gene: TRBD2; J gene: TRBJ2-1; V gene: TRBV3-1/TRBV3-2; clone size: NA; CDR3 DNA: TGTGCCAGCAGCCAAGGGGGCGGGAGGAGGTACAATGAGCAGTTCTTC; CDR3 protein: CASSQGGGRRYNEQFF
D gene: NA; J gene: TRBJ2-7; V gene: TRBV20-1; clone size: NA; CDR3 DNA: TGCAGTGCTAGAGTCGGAGCCGAGCAGTACTTC; CDR3 protein: CSARVGAEQYF
D gene: NA; J gene: TRBJ1-5; V gene: TRBV19; clone size: NA; CDR3 DNA: TGTGCCAGTAGTATAGAAAGCCGTCAGCCCCAGCATTTT; CDR3 protein: CASSIESRQPQHF
D gene: NA; J gene: TRBJ2-5; V gene: TRBV3-1/TRBV3-2; clone size: NA; CDR3 DNA: TGTGCCAGCAGCCGACTAGGGGAAGCAGAGACCCAGTACTTC; CDR3 protein: CASSRLGEAETQYF
D gene: NA; J gene: TRBJ2-6; V gene: TRBV7-9; clone size: NA; CDR3 DNA: TGTGCCAGCAGGAGCTCTGGGGCCAACGTCCTGACTTTC; CDR3 protein: CASRSSGANVLTF
D gene: NA; J gene: TRBJ2-7; V gene: TRBV7-9; clone size: few; CDR3 DNA: TGTGCCAGCAGCTTAGGGTCGGGGGTTGCCTACGAGCAGTACTTC; CDR3 protein: CASSLGSGVAYEQYF
D gene: NA; J gene: TRBJ1-1; V gene: TRBV9; clone size: NA; CDR3 DNA: TGTGCCAGCAGCGTAGGACAGGCGAACACTGAAGCTTTCTTT; CDR3 protein: CASSVGQANTEAFF